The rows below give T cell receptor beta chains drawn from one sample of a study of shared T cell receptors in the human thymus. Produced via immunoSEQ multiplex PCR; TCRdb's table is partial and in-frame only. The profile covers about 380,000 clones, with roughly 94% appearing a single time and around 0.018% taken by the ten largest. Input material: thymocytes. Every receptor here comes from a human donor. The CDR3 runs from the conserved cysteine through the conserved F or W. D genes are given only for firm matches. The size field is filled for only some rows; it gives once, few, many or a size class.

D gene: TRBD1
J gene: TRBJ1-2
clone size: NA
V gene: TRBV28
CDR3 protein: CASSPPIWDRGGYTF
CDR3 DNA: TGTGCCAGCAGTCCCCCAATTTGGGACAGGGGTGGCTACACCTTC

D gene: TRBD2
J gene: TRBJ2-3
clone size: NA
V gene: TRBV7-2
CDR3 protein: CASSFSSGRGTDTQYF
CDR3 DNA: TGTGCCAGCAGCTTTTCTAGCGGGAGGGGAACAGATACGCAGTATTTT

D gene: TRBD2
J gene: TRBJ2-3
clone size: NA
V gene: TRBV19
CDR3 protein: CASKDPGRYTDTQYF
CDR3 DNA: TGTGCCAGCAAAGACCCCGGGAGGTACACAGATACGCAGTATTTT

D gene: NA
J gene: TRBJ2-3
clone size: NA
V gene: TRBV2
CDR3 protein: CASKIGQWTSTDTQYF
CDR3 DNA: TGTGCCAGCAAAATCGGACAGTGGACGAGCACAGATACGCAGTATTTT

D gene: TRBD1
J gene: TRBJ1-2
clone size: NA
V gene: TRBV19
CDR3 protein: CASTTGTGDSNYGYTF
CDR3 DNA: TGTGCCAGTACTACCGGGACAGGGGATTCCAACTATGGCTACACCTTC

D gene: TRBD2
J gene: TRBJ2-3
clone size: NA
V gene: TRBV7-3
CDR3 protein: CASSLTASGRASTDTQYF
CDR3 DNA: TGTGCCAGCAGCTTAACCGCTAGCGGGAGGGCCAGCACAGATACGCAGTATTTT

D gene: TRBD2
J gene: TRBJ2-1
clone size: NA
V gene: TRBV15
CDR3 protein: CATSRDPSGRAANEQFF
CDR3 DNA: TGTGCCACCAGCAGAGACCCTAGCGGGAGGGCCGCGAATGAGCAGTTCTTC

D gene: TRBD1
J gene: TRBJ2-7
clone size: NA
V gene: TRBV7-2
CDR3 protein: CASSLEPPDRECEQYF
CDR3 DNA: TGTGCCAGCAGCTTAGAGCCCCCGGACAGGGAATGCGAGCAGTACTTC

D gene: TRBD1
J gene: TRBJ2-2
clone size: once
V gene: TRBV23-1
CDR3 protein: CASSHRDRVRIPGELFF
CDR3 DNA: TGCGCCAGCAGTCACCGGGACAGGGTTCGGATCCCCGGGGAGCTGTTTTTT

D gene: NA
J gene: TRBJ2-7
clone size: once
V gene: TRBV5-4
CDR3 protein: CASSGGLIFYEQYF
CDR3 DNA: TGTGCCAGCAGCGGGGGACTGATTTTCTACGAGCAGTACTTC

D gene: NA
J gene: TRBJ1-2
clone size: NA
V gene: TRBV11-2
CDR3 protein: CASSLSTNYGYTF
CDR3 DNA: TGTGCCAGCAGCTTATCGACTAACTATGGCTACACCTTC

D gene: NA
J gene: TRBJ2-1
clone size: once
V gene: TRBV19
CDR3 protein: CASSGWGEQFF
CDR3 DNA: TGTGCCAGCTCGGGTTGGGGTGAGCAGTTCTTC

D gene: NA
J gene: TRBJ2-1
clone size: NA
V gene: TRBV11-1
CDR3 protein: CASSSRAHTLKNEQFF
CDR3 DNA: TGTGCCAGCAGCTCGAGGGCCCATACCTTAAAAAATGAGCAGTTCTTC

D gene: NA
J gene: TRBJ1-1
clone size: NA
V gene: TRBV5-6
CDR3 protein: CASSLNTEAFF
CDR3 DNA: TGTGCCAGCAGCTTGAACACTGAAGCTTTCTTT

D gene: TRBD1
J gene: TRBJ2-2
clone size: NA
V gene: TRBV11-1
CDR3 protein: CASSVDRGTGELFF
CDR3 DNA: TGTGCCAGCAGCGTCGACAGGGGAACCGGGGAGCTGTTTTTT

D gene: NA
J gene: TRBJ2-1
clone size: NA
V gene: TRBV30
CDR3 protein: CAWSVPRGLARYNEQFF
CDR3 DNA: TGTGCCTGGAGCGTGCCGAGGGGTTTAGCGCGCTACAATGAGCAGTTCTTC

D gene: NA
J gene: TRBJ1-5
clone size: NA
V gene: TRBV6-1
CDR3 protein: CASSGQINQPQHF
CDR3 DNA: TGTGCCAGCAGTGGACAGATCAATCAGCCCCAGCATTTT

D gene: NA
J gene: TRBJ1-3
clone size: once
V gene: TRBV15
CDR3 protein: CATSVTRGEGTDGNTIYF
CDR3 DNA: TGTGCCACCAGCGTCACTCGGGGGGAGGGGACTGATGGAAACACCATATATTTT

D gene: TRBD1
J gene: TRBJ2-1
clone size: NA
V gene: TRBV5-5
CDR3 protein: CASSLGQGSSYNEQFF
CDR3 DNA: TGTGCCAGCAGCTTGGGACAGGGAAGCTCCTACAATGAGCAGTTCTTC

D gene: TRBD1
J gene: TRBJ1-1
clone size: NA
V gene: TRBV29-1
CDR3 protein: CSVGAPRGSEAFF
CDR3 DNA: TGCAGCGTTGGTGCTCCCAGGGGGTCTGAAGCTTTCTTT

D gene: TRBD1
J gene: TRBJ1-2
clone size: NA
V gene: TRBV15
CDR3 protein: CATNSDRGPGYTF
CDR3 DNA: TGTGCCACCAACTCGGACAGGGGGCCTGGCTACACCTTC

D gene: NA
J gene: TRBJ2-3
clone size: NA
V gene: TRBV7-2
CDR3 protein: CASSLEVTSQDTDTQYF
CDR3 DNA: TGTGCCAGCAGCTTAGAGGTGACTTCTCAAGACACAGATACGCAGTATTTT

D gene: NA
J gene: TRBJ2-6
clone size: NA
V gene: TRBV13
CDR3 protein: CASSRNGAGANVLTF
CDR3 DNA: TGTGCCAGCAGCCGAAACGGGGCTGGGGCCAACGTCCTGACTTTC

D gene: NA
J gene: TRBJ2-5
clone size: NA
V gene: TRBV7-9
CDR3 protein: CASSLSLGPETQYF
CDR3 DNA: TGTGCCAGCAGCTTATCTCTGGGCCCAGAGACCCAGTACTTC

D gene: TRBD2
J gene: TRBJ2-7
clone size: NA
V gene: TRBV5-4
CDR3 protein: CASSLLETSGNTYEQYF
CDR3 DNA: TGTGCCAGCAGCTTGTTAGAGACTAGCGGGAACACCTACGAGCAGTACTTC

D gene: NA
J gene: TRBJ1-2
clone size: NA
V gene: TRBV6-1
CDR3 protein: CASSVFNTAEGTDYGYTF
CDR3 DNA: TGTGCCAGCAGTGTTTTCAATACCGCGGAGGGCACAGACTATGGCTACACCTTC

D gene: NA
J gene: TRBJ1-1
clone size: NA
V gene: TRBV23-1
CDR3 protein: CASSQYGVRNTEAFF
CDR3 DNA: TGCGCCAGCAGTCAATATGGGGTAAGGAACACTGAAGCTTTCTTT

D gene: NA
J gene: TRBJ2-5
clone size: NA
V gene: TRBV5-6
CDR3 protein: CASSPGAGYQETQYF
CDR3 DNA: TGTGCCAGCAGCCCGGGGGCAGGCTACCAAGAGACCCAGTACTTC

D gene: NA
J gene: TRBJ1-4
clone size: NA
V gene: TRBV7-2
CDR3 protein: CASSWAGTSLNNEKLFF
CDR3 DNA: TGTGCCAGCAGCTGGGCCGGGACCTCCTTGAATAATGAAAAACTGTTTTTT

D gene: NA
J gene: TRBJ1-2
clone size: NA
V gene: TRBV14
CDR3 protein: CASSQEAATEAVNYGYTF
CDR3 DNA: TGTGCCAGCAGCCAAGAGGCCGCGACAGAGGCGGTAAACTATGGCTACACCTTC

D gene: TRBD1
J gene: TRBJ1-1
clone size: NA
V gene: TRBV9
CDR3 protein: CASSVEQGELSAFF
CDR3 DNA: TGTGCCAGCAGCGTAGAACAGGGGGAGTTGTCGGCTTTCTTT

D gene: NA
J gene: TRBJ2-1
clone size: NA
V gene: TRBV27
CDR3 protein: CASGRPRRGVCNEQFF
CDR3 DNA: TGTGCCAGCGGACGACCCCGCAGGGGGGTTTGCAATGAGCAGTTCTTC

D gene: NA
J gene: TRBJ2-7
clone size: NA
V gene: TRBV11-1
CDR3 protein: CASSLLTDSYEQYF
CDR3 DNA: TGTGCCAGCAGCCTTCTGACGGATTCCTACGAGCAGTACTTC